What follows are 25 T cell receptor beta chains derived from one specimen sequenced in a study of shared clonotypes between healthy human individuals. Profiled with immunoSEQ multiplex PCR; TCRdb holds only in-frame clones, not every one. The sample records a few million clones, around nine tenths being singletons. The sample was naive CD4+ T cells sorted from blood. The subset is: CD45RA+ positively selected. The receptor source for this set is a man aged 18 to 29 in good health.

V is TRBV2 and J is TRBJ2-7; D perhaps matches TRBD1 (6 bases). Trimming left V 6 bases short and J 6 bases short, with 18 bases between. This CDR3 comprises 14 residues. Germline V gene sequence: CDR1 SNHLY, CDR2 FYNNEI. Here the CDR3 reads CASSSGTRGFEQYF. CDR3 bases: TGTGCCAGCAGCTCCGGGACAAGGGGGTTCGAGCAGTACTTC. The full variable domain, its missing parts supplied by reference TRBV2 and TRBJ2-7, is EPEVTQTPSHQVTQMGQEVILRCVPISNHLYFYWYRQILGQKVEFLVSFYNNEISEKSEIFDDQFSVERPDGSNFTLKIRSTKLEDSAMYFCASSSGTRGFEQYFGPGTRLTVT.

J is TRBJ2-3 and V is TRBV5-1; D possibly uses TRBD1 or TRBD2 (6 bases each). The CDR3 spans 15 residues. Trimming shortened V by 1 base and J by 5 bases, and 14 bases separated the two germline ends. Germline CDR1 SGHRS, CDR2 YFSETQ. The CDR3 sequence is CASSLSGALGDTQYF. The CDR3 nucleotides are TGCGCCAGCAGCTTGTCGGGGGCGTTAGGAGATACGCAGTATTTT.

The V call is TRBV19, the J call TRBJ2-4; 9 bases are shared with TRBD1. V trimming: 4 bases; J trimming: 8 bases; junction bases outside the gene matches: 12. The germline V gene encodes CDR1 LNHDA and CDR2 SQIVND (reference sequence). This CDR3 has 16 amino acids. The CDR3 protein is CASSTRQGGIGDIQYF. In DNA form, the CDR3 reads TGTGCCAGTAGTACTCGACAGGGGGGTATCGGTGACATTCAGTACTTC.

As for this clone: Other DNA sequences in the same sample also yield this CDR3. The genes are TRBV7-6 and TRBJ2-3; no firm D call. Germline assignment: CDR1 SGHVS and CDR2 FNYEAQ. The V and J ends lost 1 base and 2 bases respectively, with 4 bases between them. This CDR3 is built from 13 residues. DNA of the CDR3: TGTGCCAGCAGCTTAGGGACCACAGATACGCAGTATTTT. The encoded protein is CASSLGTTDTQYF.

The rearrangement uses TRBV30 and TRBJ2-7; D unclear. Looked up from germline, CDR1 is GTSNPN and CDR2 is SVGIG (reference sequence). The CDR3 length is 13 residues. V was trimmed by 8 bases and J by 5 bases, leaving 19 bases between them. DNA for the CDR3: TGTGCCCACGGACCGGGTGGGGTCCACGAGCAGTACTTC. Translated: CAHGPGGVHEQYF.

The J gene is TRBJ2-5, the V gene TRBV18; the match to TRBD1 covers 9 bases. The CDR3 covers 14 residues. The ends lost 8 bases at V and 5 bases at J; junction bases unmatched: 9. Germline V gene lookup returns CDR1 KGHSH and CDR2 LQKENI. CDR3 sequence: CASTPGTGRETQYF. The CDR3 bases are TGTGCCAGCACTCCCGGGACAGGGAGGGAGACCCAGTACTTC. Together with reference TRBV18 and TRBJ2-5, the CDR3 gives the full variable domain: NAGVMQNPRHLVRRRGQEARLRCSPMKGHSHVYWYRQLPEEGLKFMVYLQKENIIDESGMPKERFSAEFPKEGPSILRIQQVVRGDSAAYFCASTPGTGRETQYFGPGTRLLVL.

The chain combines TRBV5-1 with TRBJ2-1, with 9 nucleotides matching TRBD2. Trimming at V came to 3 bases and at J to 6 bases, leaving 10 bases not matched to a gene. The CDR3 sequence is 16 residues long. From germline, CDR1 is SGHRS and CDR2 YFSETQ. The CDR3 bases are TGCGCCAGCAGCTCCTCCCCCAGCGGGGGGTCCAATGAGCAGTTCTTC. It specifies CASSSSPSGGSNEQFF.

V and J are TRBV2 and TRBJ2-1, with 14 bases identical to TRBD2. This CDR3 is 14 amino acids long. CDR1 is SNHLY, CDR2 FYNNEI, per germline. The V gene end was trimmed by 6 bases and the J gene end by 7 bases; junction bases not matched to a gene: 2. CDR3: CASRTSGGANEQFF. In DNA form, the CDR3 reads TGTGCCAGCAGGACTAGCGGGGGGGCAAATGAGCAGTTCTTC.

The chain joins TRBV5-6 to TRBJ1-2, with TRBD1 matching 10 bases. Germline loops: CDR1 SGHDT, CDR2 YYEEEE. V trimming: 1 base; J trimming: 3 bases; junction bases outside the gene matches: 6. There are 16 residues in the CDR3. CDR3 amino acids: CASSLFGTGDDYGYTF. CDR3 DNA: TGTGCCAGCAGCTTGTTCGGGACAGGGGACGACTATGGCTACACCTTC.

The rearrangement uses TRBV6-6 and TRBJ2-1; no definite D call. Germline lookup yields CDR1 MNHNY and CDR2 SVGAGI (reference sequence). V was pared by 8 bases and J by 8 bases, with 10 bases between. The length of the CDR3 is 11 residues. CDR3 sequence: CASGYGHEQFF. DNA for the CDR3: TGTGCCAGCGGCTATGGGCATGAGCAGTTCTTC.

This clone has a single count. This sequence joins TRBV11-2 and TRBJ2-7, with D perhaps being TRBD1 or TRBD2 (5 bases each). V was pared by 5 bases and J by 1 base, with 12 bases between. This CDR3 is 14 amino acids long. The germline V gene encodes CDR1 SGHAT and CDR2 FQNNGV. CDR3 sequence reads: CASSQGTASYEQYF. CDR3 sequence (DNA): TGTGCCAGCAGCCAAGGGACCGCTTCCTACGAGCAGTACTTC.

The V gene is TRBV10-3, the J gene TRBJ2-7; D gene uncertain. Trimming shortened V by 6 bases and J by 6 bases, and 15 bases separated the two germline ends. The germline V gene encodes CDR1 ENHRY and CDR2 SYGVKD. This CDR3 comprises 13 residues. The CDR3 reads CAIRPGPVFEQYF. CDR3 nucleotides: TGTGCCATCAGACCGGGCCCCGTATTCGAGCAGTACTTC.

This clone was recorded once. CDR3 loop: CASRPGTSGGDQTQYF. The CDR3, as DNA: TGCGCCAGCAGACCGGGGACTAGCGGGGGAGACCAGACCCAGTACTTC. This chain uses TRBV5-1 with TRBJ2-5, with TRBD2 matching over 14 bases. V was clipped by 5 bases and J by 6 bases; unmatched bases: 9. The CDR3 runs to 16 residues. CDR1 SGHRS and CDR2 YFSETQ come from the germline V gene.

Comment on this clone: The sample carries other DNA sequences with the same CDR3. The chain recombines TRBV10-3 with TRBJ2-7; the D is unclear. With 5 bases removed from V and 3 bases from J, the gap between germline ends came to 5 bases. This CDR3 is 11 amino acids long. CDR1 and CDR2 (germline): ENHRY, SYGVKD. The CDR3 coding sequence is TGTGCCATCAGTCGCGGCTACGAGCAGTACTTC. Protein product: CAISRGYEQYF.

DNA for the CDR3: TGTGCCAGCAGCCCCGCTTTTACCGGGGAGCTGTTTTTT. This translates into CASSPAFTGELFF. This chain links TRBV9 with TRBJ2-2; D not resolved. Germline-derived CDR1 and CDR2 are SGDLS and YYNGEE. V was trimmed by 4 bases and J by 5 bases, leaving 9 bases between them. There are 13 residues in the CDR3.

This chain links TRBV6-1 with TRBJ1-2; TRBD1 might be the D (6 bases). Trimming took off 6 bases at V and 4 bases at J, with 12 bases between the two ends. This CDR3 has 13 amino acids. CDR1 MNHNS and CDR2 SASEGT come from the germline V gene. CDR3 sequence (DNA): TGTGCCAGCAGCGCAGGGGCCCGCTATGGCTACACCTTC. Translating it yields CASSAGARYGYTF.

CDR3 protein: CASSDYGSSTDTQYF. In DNA, the CDR3 is TGTGCCAGCAGTGATTACGGGTCTAGCACAGATACGCAGTATTTT. This sequence joins TRBV2 and TRBJ2-3, with D unresolved. CDR3 length: 15 amino acids. Trimming shortened V by 3 bases and J by 0 bases, and 10 bases separated the two germline ends. The germline V gene has CDR1 SNHLY and CDR2 FYNNEI.

The chain joins TRBV6-5 to TRBJ2-7; TRBD2 matches at 10 bases. J lost 2 bases, V lost 9 bases, and 4 bases had no gene match. This CDR3 is built from 13 residues. Germline V CDR1 and CDR2: MNHEY, SVGAGI. CDR3 protein: CASKRGGTYEQYF. CDR3 DNA sequence: TGTGCCAGTAAGCGGGGGGGTACCTACGAGCAGTACTTC.

The genes are TRBV5-4 and TRBJ2-7, with a weak D call TRBD1 (6 bases). Trimming removed 0 bases from V and 6 bases from J, with 22 bases in between. This CDR3 is built from 17 residues. Germline loops: CDR1 SGHNT, CDR2 YYREEE (reference sequence). CDR3 sequence: CASSLGQGGWAWAEQYF. Here the CDR3 DNA reads TGTGCCAGCAGCTTGGGTCAAGGGGGATGGGCCTGGGCCGAGCAGTACTTC.

The V and J genes are TRBV30 and TRBJ2-7, with 7 bases identical to TRBD1. There are 14 residues in the CDR3. Losses at the gene ends were 2 bases for V and 2 bases for J; bases not matched to a gene: 6. From germline, CDR1 is GTSNPN and CDR2 SVGIG (reference sequence). The CDR3 loop reads CAWSQTGTAYEQYF. CDR3 sequence (DNA): TGTGCCTGGAGTCAAACCGGGACAGCCTACGAGCAGTACTTC. Drawing the rest from reference TRBV30 and TRBJ2-7, the complete variable domain is SQTIHQWPATLVQPVGSPLSLECTVEGTSNPNLYWYRQAAGRGLQLLFYSVGIGQISSEVPQNLSASRPQDRQFILSSKKLLLSDSGFYLCAWSQTGTAYEQYFGPGTRLTVT.

V is TRBV11-2 and J is TRBJ1-1; a weak D match, TRBD1 (6 bases). CDR3 length: 15 residues. CDR1 and CDR2 from the germline V gene are SGHAT and FQNNGV. V was pared by 3 bases and J by 1 base, with 12 bases between. CDR3 region: CASSLGVGANTEAFF. The CDR3 bases are TGTGCCAGCAGCTTGGGCGTGGGGGCGAACACTGAAGCTTTCTTT. The full variable domain, in which reference TRBV11-2 and TRBJ1-1 provide the parts outside the CDR3, is EAGVAQSPRYKIIEKRQSVAFWCNPISGHATLYWYQQILGQGPKLLIQFQNNGVVDDSQLPKDRFSAERLKGVDSTLKIQPAKLEDSAVYLCASSLGVGANTEAFFGQGTRLTVV.

The chain employs TRBV7-9 and TRBJ2-1, with 8 bases fitting TRBD2. Germline values: CDR1 SEHNR, CDR2 FQNEAQ (reference sequence). The CDR3 consists of 16 residues. V trimming: 5 bases; J trimming: 0 bases; junction bases outside the gene matches: 6. CDR3 bases: TGTGCCAGCAGCGCGCTAGCGGGCAGCTCCTACAATGAGCAGTTCTTC. The encoded protein is CASSALAGSSYNEQFF.

The chain recombines TRBV6-6 with TRBJ1-4; 7 positions match TRBD1. The CDR3 spans 14 residues. Trimming removed 5 bases from V and 11 bases from J; junction bases left unmatched: 11. CDR1 is MNHNY, CDR2 SVGAGI, per germline (reference sequence). DNA for the CDR3: TGTGCCAGCAGTCGTGACTCCGGAGGGGGCAAACTGTTTTTT. Its translation: CASSRDSGGGKLFF.

The rearrangement uses TRBV7-9 and TRBJ1-3, with a tentative D call TRBD1 (5 bases). Germline V gives CDR1 SEHNR, CDR2 FQNEAQ (reference sequence). The CDR3 runs to 17 residues. V lost 3 bases, J lost 0 bases, and 15 bases lay in between. Here the CDR3 DNA reads TGTGCCAGCAGCTTCATGGGGCAAGGTACCTCTGGAAACACCATATATTTT. Its translation is CASSFMGQGTSGNTIYF.

V is TRBV9 and J is TRBJ2-3, with 7 nucleotides matching TRBD1. The CDR3 length is 13 residues. CDR1 SGDLS and CDR2 YYNGEE come from the germline V gene. V shed 0 bases and J 7 bases; nucleotides not matched to a gene: 2. The CDR3 sequence is CASSVGGGNTQYF. CDR3 DNA: TGTGCCAGCAGCGTAGGAGGGGGCAATACGCAGTATTTT. Full variable domain (rest looked up from reference TRBV9 and TRBJ2-3): DSGVTQTPKHLITATGQRVTLRCSPRSGDLSVYWYQQSLDQGLQFLIQYYNGEERAKGNILERFSAQQFPDLHSELNLSSLELGDSALYFCASSVGGGNTQYFGPGTRLTVL.